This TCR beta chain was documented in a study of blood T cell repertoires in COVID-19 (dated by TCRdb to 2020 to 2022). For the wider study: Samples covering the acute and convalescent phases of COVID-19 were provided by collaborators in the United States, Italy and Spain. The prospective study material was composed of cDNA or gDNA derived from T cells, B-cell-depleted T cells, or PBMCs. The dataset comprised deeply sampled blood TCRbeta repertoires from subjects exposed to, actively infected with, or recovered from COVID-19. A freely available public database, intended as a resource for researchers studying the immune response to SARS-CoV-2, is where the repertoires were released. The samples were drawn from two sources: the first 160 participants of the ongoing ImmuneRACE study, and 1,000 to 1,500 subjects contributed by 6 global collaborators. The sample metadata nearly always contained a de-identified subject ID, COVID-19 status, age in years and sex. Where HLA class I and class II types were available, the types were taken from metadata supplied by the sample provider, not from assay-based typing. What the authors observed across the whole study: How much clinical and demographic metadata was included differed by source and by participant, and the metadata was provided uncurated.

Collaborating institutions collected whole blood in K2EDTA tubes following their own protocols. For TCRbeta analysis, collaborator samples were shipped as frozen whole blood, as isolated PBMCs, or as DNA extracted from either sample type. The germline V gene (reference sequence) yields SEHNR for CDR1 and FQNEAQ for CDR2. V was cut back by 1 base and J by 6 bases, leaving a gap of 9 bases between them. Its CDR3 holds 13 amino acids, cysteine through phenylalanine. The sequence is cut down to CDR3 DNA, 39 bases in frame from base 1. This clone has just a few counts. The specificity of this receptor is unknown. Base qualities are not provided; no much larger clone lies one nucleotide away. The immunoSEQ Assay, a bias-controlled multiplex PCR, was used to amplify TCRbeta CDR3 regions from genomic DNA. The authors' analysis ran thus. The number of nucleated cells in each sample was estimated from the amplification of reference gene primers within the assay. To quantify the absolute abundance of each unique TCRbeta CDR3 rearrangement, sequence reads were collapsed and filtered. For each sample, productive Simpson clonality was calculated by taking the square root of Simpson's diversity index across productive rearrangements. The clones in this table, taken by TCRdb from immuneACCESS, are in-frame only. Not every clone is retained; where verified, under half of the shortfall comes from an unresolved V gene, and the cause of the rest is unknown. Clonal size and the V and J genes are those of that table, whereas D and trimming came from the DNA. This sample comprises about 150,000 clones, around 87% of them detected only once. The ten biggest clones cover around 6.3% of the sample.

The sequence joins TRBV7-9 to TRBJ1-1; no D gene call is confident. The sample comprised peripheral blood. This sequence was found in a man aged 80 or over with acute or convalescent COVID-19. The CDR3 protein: CASSLGTNAEAFF. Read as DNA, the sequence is TGTGCCAGCAGCTTAGGGACTAACGCTGAAGCTTTCTTT.